One sample yielded the 16 T cell receptor beta chains listed below, sequenced in a study of shared clonotypes between healthy human individuals. The data were produced by immunoSEQ multiplex PCR, yet TCRdb's version contains in-frame clones alone and is incomplete. The profile shows millions of clones, 85% to 95% of them singletons. The specimen sequenced was naive CD4+ T cells sorted from blood. Regarding subset: CD45RA+ positively selected. The receptors here all came from a man younger than 35 in good health.

The chain joins TRBV7-2 to TRBJ1-5; TRBD1 might be the D (5 bases). Per germline, CDR1 SGHTA and CDR2 FQGNSA. The V gene lost 1 base and the J gene lost 7 bases, with 11 bases spanning the gap. The CDR3 runs 14 residues. CDR3: CASSLEQAGQPQHF. The CDR3 bases are TGTGCCAGCAGCTTAGAACAGGCTGGGCAGCCCCAGCATTTT.

The J gene is TRBJ2-5, the V gene TRBV15; 8 bases align to TRBD1. Trimming at V came to 0 bases and at J to 4 bases, leaving 7 bases not matched to a gene. Germline V gene data show CDR1 as LNHNV and CDR2 as YYDKDF (reference sequence). The CDR3 totals 16 residues. CDR3 region: CATSRDKGQGSETQYF. CDR3 nucleotides: TGTGCCACCAGCAGAGATAAAGGACAGGGATCAGAGACCCAGTACTTC.

This chain joins TRBV19 and TRBJ2-7, with no clear D. The V and J ends lost 0 bases and 7 bases respectively, with 13 bases between them. CDR1 is LNHDA and CDR2 is SQIVND in the germline V gene (reference sequence). The CDR3 covers 14 residues. The DNA for the CDR3 is TGTGCCAGTAGTATAGATCCGAGTAGGAGAGAGCAGTACTTC. Translation gives CASSIDPSRREQYF. Combining the CDR3 with reference TRBV19 and TRBJ2-7 gives the whole variable domain DGGITQSPKYLFRKEGQNVTLSCEQNLNHDAMYWYRQDPGQGLRLIYYSQIVNDFQKGDIAEGYSVSREKKESFPLTVTSAQKNPTAFYLCASSIDPSRREQYFGPGTRLTVT.

The V gene is TRBV6-6, the J gene TRBJ1-2; 9 bases align to TRBD1. Looked up from germline, CDR1 is MNHNY and CDR2 is SVGAGI (reference sequence). This CDR3 contains 15 residues. V lost 1 base to trimming and J lost 8 bases; unmatched junction nucleotides: 8. The CDR3 region has the DNA TGTGCCAGCAGTTACTTTACAGGGGGCGCGGAGGGCTACACCTTC. Its protein is CASSYFTGGAEGYTF.

V gene TRBV19 combines with J gene TRBJ2-1, with D tentatively TRBD1 (6 bases). The V end was cut by 5 bases, the J end by 10 bases, with 12 bases between. There are 12 residues in the CDR3. Germline-derived CDR1 and CDR2 are LNHDA and SQIVND (reference sequence). Here the CDR3 DNA reads TGTGCCAGTAGTTACCTCCAGGGGGAGCAGTTCTTC. It yields the protein CASSYLQGEQFF.

The chain employs TRBV5-1 and TRBJ2-7; 8 nucleotides agree with TRBD2. Germline V gene data show CDR1 as SGHRS and CDR2 as YFSETQ. With V trimmed by 4 bases and J by 6 bases, 12 bases remained unmatched. The CDR3 has 15 residues. CDR3 loop: CASSVSSGSTGEQYF. DNA of the CDR3: TGCGCCAGCAGCGTCTCTAGCGGGTCGACGGGCGAGCAGTACTTC.

CDR3: CASSPQGDPHTGELFF. CDR3 nucleotide sequence: TGTGCCAGCAGCCCCCAAGGGGACCCGCACACCGGGGAGCTGTTTTTT. This chain connects TRBV7-8 to TRBJ2-2; D is possibly TRBD1 or TRBD2 (5 bases each). The CDR3 runs to 16 residues. The germline V gene encodes CDR1 SGHVS and CDR2 FQNEAQ. With 5 bases removed from V and 3 bases from J, the gap between germline ends came to 16 bases.

This sequence joins TRBV6-4 and TRBJ2-6, with TRBD1 matching over 8 bases. V lost 0 bases, J lost 1 base, and 2 bases stayed unmatched. This CDR3 has 17 residues. In germline, CDR1 is MRHNA, CDR2 SNTAGT. CDR3 nucleotides: TGTGCCAGCAGTGACTCGTGGACAGGGTCTGGGGCCAACGTCCTGACTTTC. This sequence encodes CASSDSWTGSGANVLTF.

This clone showed up just once. This chain uses TRBV28 with TRBJ1-5, with D possibly being TRBD1 (6 bases). The CDR3 is 15 residues long. V gave up 3 bases and J gave up 4 bases, with 13 bases separating them. CDR1 is MDHEN, CDR2 SYDVKM, per germline. CDR3 in amino acids: CASSFSGVSNQPQHF. The DNA of the CDR3 is TGTGCCAGCAGTTTTTCAGGGGTCTCGAATCAGCCCCAGCATTTT.

This sequence joins TRBV6-1 and TRBJ1-1; TRBD1 matches at 7 bases. After removal of 5 bases from V and 0 bases from J, the junction contained 6 bases not matched to a gene. This CDR3 has 15 amino acids. Germline CDR1 is MNHNS and CDR2 is SASEGT. CDR3 coding DNA: TGTGCCAGCAGTCTCCGACAGGGCATGAACACTGAAGCTTTCTTT. Residues: CASSLRQGMNTEAFF.

The rearrangement uses TRBV7-3 and TRBJ2-1; D is ambiguous. Deletions cut 2 bases from V and 0 bases from J, with 11 bases between. Germline V gene sequence: CDR1 SGHTA, CDR2 FQGTGA. The CDR3 is made up of 16 amino acids. CDR3 sequence (DNA): TGTGCCAGCAGCTTAGAGGTCACCAGCTCCTACAATGAGCAGTTCTTC. This encodes CASSLEVTSSYNEQFF. Together with reference TRBV7-3 and TRBJ2-1, the CDR3 gives the full variable domain: GAGVSQTPSNKVTEKGKYVELRCDPISGHTALYWYRQSLGQGPEFLIYFQGTGAADDSGLPNDRFFAVRPEGSVSTLKIQRTERGDSAVYLCASSLEVTSSYNEQFFGPGTRLTVL.

V and J are TRBV6-6 and TRBJ2-7, with D possibly TRBD2 on 5 matching bases. The CDR3 runs 14 residues. Trimming removed 0 bases from V and 2 bases from J, with 8 bases in between. The germline V gene has CDR1 MNHNY and CDR2 SVGAGI (reference sequence). The CDR3: CASSYSHGTYEQYF. The CDR3 coding sequence is TGTGCCAGCAGTTACTCTCACGGGACCTACGAGCAGTACTTC.

The chain links TRBV15 to TRBJ2-5, with a tentative D call TRBD1 (5 bases). Germline lookup yields CDR1 LNHNV and CDR2 YYDKDF (reference sequence). V was pared by 0 bases and J by 2 bases, with 10 bases between. The CDR3 totals 15 residues. The CDR3 nucleotides are TGTGCCACCAGCAGAGATGTGACAGCTCAAGAGACCCAGTACTTC. Protein product: CATSRDVTAQETQYF.

V usage is TRBV6-1 and J usage is TRBJ2-7; 7 bases agree with TRBD1. Germline V gene sequence: CDR1 MNHNS, CDR2 SASEGT. The CDR3 is made up of 12 amino acids. The ends lost 8 bases at V and 3 bases at J; junction bases unmatched: 4. CDR3 residues: CASRGQIYEQYF. CDR3 nucleotide sequence: TGTGCCAGCCGGGGACAGATCTACGAGCAGTACTTC.

The chain is built from TRBV4-1 and TRBJ1-5; TRBD1 is a possible D gene (6 bases). The CDR3 length is 16 residues. Germline V gene sequence: CDR1 MGHRA, CDR2 YSYEKL. V lost 1 base to trimming and J lost 3 bases, with 13 bases between them. The CDR3 is CASSQVSGASNQPQHF. DNA of the CDR3: TGCGCCAGCAGCCAAGTCTCGGGGGCTTCCAATCAGCCCCAGCATTTT.

V usage is TRBV6-5 and J usage is TRBJ2-1; TRBD2 matches at 8 bases. The J segment lost 13 bases and the V segment lost 4 bases, leaving 9 bases of the junction unmatched. Germline CDR1 is MNHEY and CDR2 is SVGAGI. This CDR3 contains 13 residues. CDR3 amino acids: CASSSPGGGLQFF. In nucleotides, the CDR3 is TGTGCCAGCAGTTCCCCGGGGGGGGGACTACAGTTCTTC.